The T cell receptor (beta chain) described here comes from a study of T cell responses to AZD1222 COVID-19 vaccine. The V end was cut by 4 bases, the J end by 4 bases, with 20 bases between. Germline V gene sequence: CDR1 SGHTA, CDR2 FQGTGA. This CDR3 has 16 amino acids. Generated by immunoSEQ multiplex PCR, the TCRdb table keeps only in-frame clones and is missing some. Altogether about 170,000 clones are present, around nine tenths being singletons, with the ten largest covering 1.6%. V and J are TRBV7-3 and TRBJ2-7, with D perhaps being TRBD1 or TRBD2 (5 bases each). The sequence was obtained from an adult in good health. Source: peripheral blood, taken on day 0 of AZD1222 vaccination. CDR3: CASSSRPRDHFYEQYF. The CDR3 region has the DNA TGTGCCAGCAGCTCCCGTCCCCGGGACCACTTTTACGAGCAGTACTTC.